One sample yielded the 22 T cell receptor beta chains listed below, sequenced in a study of T cell repertoires in cytomegalovirus infection. TCRdb analysed the reads with MiXCR anew, one entry per CDR3 protein. The sample carries about 360,000 distinct CDR3 sequences, 15% to 20% recorded once. Input material: PBMCs. The source of these receptors is a human donor in good health (CMV status not recorded). Some clones in this sample may be carry-over from other donors' samples.

CDR3 amino acids: CASSLSGTNTQPQHF. CDR3 DNA: TGCGCCAGCAGCCTATCCGGGACAAATACTCAGCCCCAGCATTTT. The rearrangement links TRBV4-1 to TRBJ1-5; D perhaps matches TRBD1 (6 bases). The CDR3 is 15 residues long. V shed 4 bases and J shed 6 bases, with 16 bases lying between them. Per the germline V gene, CDR1 is MGHRA and CDR2 is YSYEKL.

The rearrangement uses TRBV5-1 and TRBJ2-1; unclear D gene. Trimming cost V 4 bases and J 6 bases, with 17 bases left between them. The CDR3 spans 15 residues. CDR1 is SGHRS, CDR2 YFSETQ, per germline. CDR3 sequence: CASSVGFYRSNEQFF. The CDR3 DNA sequence: TGCGCCAGCAGCGTGGGGTTTTATCGGTCCAATGAGCAGTTCTTC. The full variable domain, completed using reference TRBV5-1 and TRBJ2-1, is KAGVTQTPRYLIKTRGQQVTLSCSPISGHRSVSWYQQTPGQGLQFLFEYFSETQRNKGNFPGRFSGRQFSNSRSEMNVSTLELGDSALYLCASSVGFYRSNEQFFGPGTRLTVL.

This clonotype was observed a single time. CDR3 protein: CASSFGTSGGDTQYF. CDR3 DNA sequence: TGCGCCAGCAGCTTCGGGACTAGCGGCGGGGATACGCAGTATTTT. The rearrangement links TRBV5-1 to TRBJ2-3, with 11 bases identical to TRBD2. CDR3 length: 15 residues. Germline assignment: CDR1 SGHRS and CDR2 YFSETQ. The V and J ends lost 2 bases and 6 bases, in that order; junction bases with no gene match: 5. The full variable domain, its missing parts supplied by reference TRBV5-1 and TRBJ2-3, is KAGVTQTPRYLIKTRGQQVTLSCSPISGHRSVSWYQQTPGQGLQFLFEYFSETQRNKGNFPGRFSGRQFSNSRSEMNVSTLELGDSALYLCASSFGTSGGDTQYFGPGTRLTVL.

This clonotype has a count of ten or more. The chain carries TRBV7-2 and TRBJ2-3; D not certain. Trimming stripped 0 bases from V and 6 bases from J, with 7 bases between. This CDR3 comprises 13 residues. CDR1 is SGHTA, CDR2 FQGNSA, per germline. In DNA form, the CDR3 reads TGTGCCAGCAGCTTAGCCTTCAGGGATACGCAGTATTTT. This sequence encodes CASSLAFRDTQYF.

This clonotype came up a few times. V is TRBV7-8 and J is TRBJ1-6, with D perhaps matching TRBD1 (5 bases). Trimming pared 5 bases from V and 4 bases from J, leaving 15 bases between. This CDR3 contains 16 residues. Germline lookup yields CDR1 SGHVS and CDR2 FQNEAQ. Written as DNA, the CDR3 is TGTGCCAGCAGCCGGACCGGGACCGCGTATAATTCACCCCTCCACTTT. As protein: CASSRTGTAYNSPLHF.

V gene TRBV6-6 combines with J gene TRBJ1-3; a weak D match, TRBD1 (6 bases). Trimming took 4 bases from V and 0 from J, leaving 19 bases between them. This CDR3 region has 18 residues. Germline CDR1 and CDR2: MNHNY and SVGAGI (reference sequence). The CDR3 DNA reads TGTGCCAGCAGTTCTCCCTCAGGGGCGCTCAACTCTGGAAACACCATATATTTT. Translating gives CASSSPSGALNSGNTIYF.

This clonotype has at least ten counts. The gene calls are TRBV7-6 and TRBJ2-1, with 11 bases lining up with TRBD2. There are 14 residues in the CDR3. J lost 8 bases, V lost 5 bases, and 5 bases had no gene match. CDR1 SGHVS and CDR2 FNYEAQ come from the germline V gene. CDR3 loop: CASSATSGVDEQFF. For the CDR3, the DNA is TGTGCCAGCAGCGCGACTAGCGGGGTGGATGAGCAGTTCTTC.

About this clonotype itself: This may be a read error, as it is one base from a much larger clone. Since no conserved phenylalanine or tryptophan closes the CDR3, a read error is the likely cause. The chain links TRBV7-6 to TRBJ2-1, with D unclear. The CDR3 loop spans 15 amino acids. Germline assignment: CDR1 SGHVS and CDR2 FNYEAQ. Trimming stripped 1 base from V and 4 bases from J, with 11 bases between. The chain's CDR3 is CASSLGQGMYNEQFL. The CDR3 DNA sequence: TGTGCCAGCAGCTTAGGGCAAGGCATGTACAATGAGCAGTTCTTA.

A remark on this clonotype: This may arise from a read error, as a much more abundant clone is one base away. The chain links TRBV7-2 to TRBJ2-7; D unresolved. Germline V gene sequence: CDR1 SGHTA, CDR2 FQGNSA. The CDR3 consists of 15 residues. With 1 base removed from V and 4 bases from J, the gap between germline ends came to 14 bases. The CDR3 spells CASSLVVSYGYEQYF. The CDR3 coding sequence is TGTGCCAGCAGCTTAGTCGTGTCTTACGGGTACGAGCAGTACTTC.

This clonotype was counted only a few times. V is TRBV11-2 and J is TRBJ2-7; D gene ambiguous. CDR3 length equals 13 residues. The ends were cut back, 3 bases at V and 7 bases at J, with 13 bases in the middle. Looked up from germline, CDR1 is SGHAT and CDR2 is FQNNGV. The CDR3 nucleotides are TGTGCCAGCAGCTTCACAGTGACCGGGGAGCAGTACTTC. It specifies CASSFTVTGEQYF.

In its sample, this clonotype was seen a few times. The chain has TRBV7-2 and TRBJ2-7; 12 bases line up with TRBD2. In germline, CDR1 is SGHTA, CDR2 FQGNSA. CDR3 length: 15 residues. With 6 bases clipped from V and 4 bases from J, the junction kept 7 bases outside the gene matches. CDR3 region: CASRYGLAGLYEQYF. In nucleotides, the CDR3 is TGTGCCAGCAGGTACGGACTAGCGGGGCTTTACGAGCAGTACTTC.

This clonotype showed up many times. The chain carries TRBV7-6 and TRBJ2-1; tentatively, D is TRBD1 or TRBD2 (5 bases each). CDR1 and CDR2 from the germline V gene are SGHVS and FNYEAQ. V shed 5 bases and J shed 10 bases, with 18 bases lying between them. CDR3 size: 14 residues. The CDR3 nucleotides are TGTGCCAGCAGCACTAGGGGCTTAGCTTACGAGCAGTTCTTC. The encoded protein is CASSTRGLAYEQFF.

In this sample, this clonotype turned up many times. The chain combines TRBV15 with TRBJ1-6; TRBD1 is a possible D gene (6 bases). The germline CDR1 and CDR2 sequences are LNHNV and YYDKDF (reference sequence). The CDR3 runs to 17 residues. V was shortened by 1 base and J by 9 bases, with 19 bases between the two germline ends. The chain's CDR3 is CATSRAPWRGRGSPLHF. CDR3 DNA sequence: TGTGCCACCAGCAGAGCCCCCTGGAGGGGGAGAGGTTCACCCCTCCACTTT.

The V and J genes are TRBV6-5 and TRBJ2-3; D may match TRBD1 or TRBD2 (5 bases each). The germline V gene has CDR1 MNHEY and CDR2 SVGAGI. Trimming stripped 10 bases from V and 4 bases from J, with 18 bases between. This CDR3 region has 14 residues. The CDR3 reads CATAPVGVADTQYF. CDR3 nucleotide sequence: TGTGCCACAGCCCCCGTGGGGGTGGCAGATACGCAGTATTTT.

The chain employs TRBV2 and TRBJ2-1, with 12 positions matching TRBD2. With V trimmed by 7 bases and J by 4 bases, 2 bases remained unmatched. CDR1 is SNHLY and CDR2 is FYNNEI in the germline V gene. The CDR3 runs to 14 residues. The CDR3 loop reads CASIGLAGYNEQFF. The CDR3 DNA is TGTGCCAGCATAGGACTAGCGGGGTACAATGAGCAGTTCTTC.

The gene calls are TRBV7-2 and TRBJ1-2, with no clear D. The ends were cut back, 7 bases at V and 8 bases at J, with 17 bases in the middle. Per germline, CDR1 SGHTA and CDR2 FQGNSA. CDR3 length: 13 amino acids. For the CDR3, the DNA is TGTGCCAGCACTCTTAGTAGGGTTAAGGGCTACACCTTC. This codes for CASTLSRVKGYTF.

Ten or more counts support this clonotype. V gene TRBV7-2 combines with J gene TRBJ1-6; D is undetermined. V gave up 2 bases and J gave up 8 bases, with 10 bases separating them. Germline-derived CDR1 and CDR2 are SGHTA and FQGNSA. This CDR3 region has 14 residues. CDR3: CASSLTTRDSPLHF. The CDR3 coding sequence is TGTGCCAGCAGCTTAACAACGAGGGATTCACCCCTCCACTTT.

This clonotype has more than one count but fewer than ten. This chain connects TRBV20-1 to TRBJ2-5; the match to TRBD2 covers 9 bases. Losses at the gene ends were 6 bases for V and 1 base for J; bases not matched to a gene: 18. CDR3 length: 18 amino acids. Germline loops: CDR1 DFQATT, CDR2 SNEGSKA (reference sequence). This CDR3 is CSATRSKSGGPPQETQYF. Here the CDR3 DNA reads TGCAGTGCCACTAGATCCAAGAGCGGGGGGCCCCCCCAAGAGACCCAGTACTTC.

The chain recombines TRBV12-3 or TRBV12-4 with TRBJ1-3; D gene uncertain. This CDR3 region has 14 residues. V was pared by 8 bases and J by 3 bases, with 14 bases between. The CDR3 spells CASLLIGFGNTIYF. Written as DNA, the CDR3 is TGTGCCAGCTTACTTATCGGTTTTGGAAACACCATATATTTT.

This clonotype occurred many times. The CDR3: CSASSQMNTEAFF. The CDR3 nucleotides are TGCAGCGCCTCATCCCAGATGAACACTGAAGCTTTCTTT. This chain uses TRBV29-1 with TRBJ1-1; unclear D gene. The CDR3 spans 13 residues. Between the trimmed V and J ends, which lost 7 bases and 0 bases, there was a span of 12 bases. Looked up from germline, CDR1 is SQVTM and CDR2 is ANQGSEA.

This clonotype was observed at least ten times. The rearrangement joins TRBV6-1 to TRBJ1-1; possibly TRBD1 for D (6 bases). The CDR3 consists of 12 residues. V dropped 7 bases and J dropped 3 bases, with 9 bases sitting between them. Germline lookup yields CDR1 MNHNS and CDR2 SASEGT. CDR3 in DNA: TGTGCCAGCAATAGGGGGGACACTGAAGCTTTCTTT. It translates to CASNRGDTEAFF.

This clonotype was seen repeatedly, ten times or more. The CDR3 DNA reads as TGCGCCAGCGGACCGGAGACAGGCTACGAGCAGTACTTC. Residues: CASGPETGYEQYF. This chain connects TRBV4-1 to TRBJ2-7, with D maybe TRBD1 (6 bases). This CDR3 has 13 residues. The V and J ends lost 8 bases and 3 bases respectively, with 14 bases between them. Germline lookup yields CDR1 MGHRA and CDR2 YSYEKL.